This passage covers 26 T cell receptor beta chains from one sample sequenced in a study of blood T cell repertoires in COVID-19 (dated by TCRdb to between 2020 and 2021). Libraries came from the immunoSEQ multiplex PCR assay. TCRdb re-hosts the immuneACCESS table, in-frame sequences only. Its copies lack some clones; in the studies checked, an unresolved V gene accounts for under half of them, and the cause for the rest is not known. Here the sample has roughly 87,000 clones; more than 85% occur a single time. The leading ten clones occupy about 5% of the sample. The specimen was peripheral blood. These TCRs come from a man aged 35 to 55 with acute or convalescent COVID-19.

The V call is TRBV5-1, the J call TRBJ2-7; TRBD2 matches at 10 bases. Trimming took 0 bases from V and 4 from J; bases not matched to a gene: 4. This CDR3 is 15 amino acids long. Germline CDR1 is SGHRS and CDR2 is YFSETQ. The CDR3 DNA reads as TGCGCCAGCAGCTTGGATTTGGGACTAGCGTACGAGCAGTACTTC. It yields the protein CASSLDLGLAYEQYF.

This chain uses TRBV27 with TRBJ2-3; D is uncertain. CDR3 length: 15 amino acids. Germline CDR1 is MNHEY and CDR2 is SMNVEV (reference sequence). V lost 7 bases to trimming and J lost 10 bases, with 24 bases between them. The CDR3 DNA follows: TGTGCCAGCATTGATCCCAACCCTCTGACTGATCCGCAGTATTTT. Amino acids: CASIDPNPLTDPQYF.

The rearrangement uses TRBV23-1 and TRBJ2-7, with 9 bases matching TRBD1. TRBV23-1 is treated as an ORF (open reading frame) with a function not yet certain. V lost 3 bases and J lost 6; bases outside the gene matches: 21. The CDR3 has 19 residues. CDR3: CASSQGRDRVFWGSSEQYF. The CDR3 coding sequence is TGCGCCAGCAGTCAGGGCCGGGACAGGGTATTTTGGGGATCATCCGAGCAGTACTTC.

Points on this clone: The same CDR3 arises from other DNA sequences in this sample as well. The V gene is TRBV7-9, the J gene TRBJ1-1, with D hard to call. The germline V gene encodes CDR1 SEHNR and CDR2 FQNEAQ (reference sequence). V was clipped by 5 bases and J by 5 bases, with 9 bases between them. The CDR3 totals 12 residues. The CDR3 DNA follows: TGTGCCAGCAGCCTCGGGAGGACTGAAGCTTTCTTT. This encodes CASSLGRTEAFF.

The V gene is TRBV4-2, the J gene TRBJ2-5; TRBD1 matches at 10 bases. Germline CDR1 and CDR2: LGHNA and YNFKEQ. CDR3 length: 18 residues. Germline trimming cut 2 bases from V and 2 bases from J; bases unmatched to any gene: 11. The CDR3 region is CASSQNTGTGASQETQYF. The CDR3 coding sequence is TGTGCCAGCAGCCAAAATACCGGGACAGGGGCTTCGCAAGAGACCCAGTACTTC.

This chain connects TRBV15 to TRBJ1-6; no definite D call. This CDR3 comprises 13 residues. Trimming pared 7 bases from V and 7 bases from J, leaving 11 bases between. Germline lookup yields CDR1 LNHNV and CDR2 YYDKDF (reference sequence). The CDR3 here is CATTPGGNSPLHF. CDR3 bases: TGTGCCACCACCCCGGGAGGCAATTCACCCCTCCACTTT.

The chain has TRBV5-1 and TRBJ2-3; 9 nucleotides line up with TRBD1. V was clipped by 2 bases and J by 2 bases; unmatched bases: 3. The germline V gene has CDR1 SGHRS and CDR2 YFSETQ. This CDR3 has 15 amino acids. The CDR3 sequence is CASSFGTGYTDTQYF. Here the CDR3 DNA reads TGCGCCAGCAGCTTTGGGACAGGGTACACAGATACGCAGTATTTT. The full variable domain, in which reference TRBV5-1 and TRBJ2-3 provide the parts outside the CDR3, is KAGVTQTPRYLIKTRGQQVTLSCSPISGHRSVSWYQQTPGQGLQFLFEYFSETQRNKGNFPGRFSGRQFSNSRSEMNVSTLELGDSALYLCASSFGTGYTDTQYFGPGTRLTVL.

The V gene is TRBV19, the J gene TRBJ2-6; D is perhaps TRBD1 (5 bases). Germline CDR1 LNHDA, CDR2 SQIVND (reference sequence). The CDR3 is made up of 15 amino acids. Trimming removed 7 bases from V and 2 bases from J, with 12 bases in between. The CDR3 is CASKDSAPGANVLTF. In DNA, the CDR3 is TGTGCCAGTAAAGACAGCGCCCCTGGGGCCAACGTCCTGACTTTC. The variable domain in full, with the rest retrieved from reference TRBV19 and TRBJ2-6, is DGGITQSPKYLFRKEGQNVTLSCEQNLNHDAMYWYRQDPGQGLRLIYYSQIVNDFQKGDIAEGYSVSREKKESFPLTVTSAQKNPTAFYLCASKDSAPGANVLTFGAGSRLTVL.

On this clone: This may stem from a read error, because a much larger clone lies one nucleotide away. V gene TRBV2 combines with J gene TRBJ1-2, with D possibly being TRBD1 (5 bases). The CDR3 is made up of 14 amino acids. Trimming shortened V by 6 bases and J by 10 bases, and 21 bases separated the two germline ends. Germline CDR1 is SNHLY and CDR2 is FYNNEI. DNA for the CDR3: TGTGCCAGCAGCACCCTTTTTCAGGGATGGGACTACACCTTC. Amino acid sequence: CASSTLFQGWDYTF.

The V gene is TRBV27, the J gene TRBJ1-1, with TRBD1 identical over 8 bases. Germline CDR1 is MNHEY and CDR2 is SMNVEV (reference sequence). J lost 1 base, V lost 6 bases, and 4 bases had no gene match. This CDR3 contains 14 residues. The DNA for the CDR3 is TGTGCCAGCAGACTCGGACAGGGGAACACTGAAGCTTTCTTT. This encodes CASRLGQGNTEAFF.

This clone was seen a handful of times. This chain uses TRBV6-1 with TRBJ2-7, with TRBD1 matching 9 bases. This CDR3 comprises 15 residues. Looked up from germline, CDR1 is MNHNS and CDR2 is SASEGT. The junction had 3 bases not matched to a gene; V was cut back by 0 bases and J by 3 bases. Here the CDR3 reads CASSEAGQGYYEQYF. CDR3 DNA: TGTGCCAGCAGTGAAGCGGGACAGGGATACTACGAGCAGTACTTC.

The rearrangement joins TRBV19 to TRBJ1-1; a possible D gene is TRBD1 (5 bases). Germline V gene lookup returns CDR1 LNHDA and CDR2 SQIVND (reference sequence). This CDR3 contains 14 residues. V was clipped by 0 bases and J by 3 bases, with 8 bases between them. The CDR3 protein is CASSIDGGYTEAFF. The CDR3 nucleotides are TGTGCCAGTAGTATAGATGGGGGGTACACTGAAGCTTTCTTT.

This clone was counted a few times. The chain combines TRBV5-1 with TRBJ1-2; unclear D gene. This CDR3 is 16 amino acids long. Trimming took 4 bases from V and 1 from J, leaving 17 bases between them. Germline V lookup: CDR1 SGHRS, CDR2 YFSETQ. CDR3 DNA: TGCGCCAGCAGCCCAGGCACACCCATCAATAACTATGGCTACACCTTC. Amino acid sequence: CASSPGTPINNYGYTF.

The V gene is TRBV11-2, the J gene TRBJ1-1; weak D call: TRBD1 (5 bases). Germline lookup yields CDR1 SGHAT and CDR2 FQNNGV. V was cut by 3 bases and J by 6 bases, with 11 bases left in between. CDR3 length: 13 residues. This chain's CDR3 is CASSFQGFAEAFF. The CDR3, as DNA: TGTGCCAGCAGCTTTCAGGGTTTCGCTGAAGCTTTCTTT.

This clone was observed a single time. The rearrangement uses TRBV11-2 and TRBJ2-1; 7 bases are shared with TRBD2. Germline V gene sequence: CDR1 SGHAT, CDR2 FQNNGV. J was trimmed by 3 bases and V by 1 base; bases with no gene match: 3. The CDR3 runs 15 residues. The CDR3 DNA reads TGTGCCAGCAGCTTAGGCGGGGGAGTCTACAATGAGCAGTTCTTC. Amino acids: CASSLGGGVYNEQFF.

V and J are TRBV27 and TRBJ2-1, with D possibly TRBD2 on 6 matching bases. The CDR3 extends over 15 amino acids. With 6 bases removed from V and 3 bases from J, the gap between germline ends came to 15 bases. In germline, CDR1 is MNHEY, CDR2 SMNVEV (reference sequence). The CDR3: CASRRDFQNYNEQFF. The CDR3 nucleotides read TGTGCCAGCAGACGGGACTTCCAGAACTACAATGAGCAGTTCTTC.

The chain employs TRBV11-2 and TRBJ1-1; maybe TRBD1 (6 bases). Germline CDR1 reads SGHAT; CDR2 reads FQNNGV. Trimming removed 5 bases at V and 7 bases at J, with 14 bases between. The CDR3 extends over 13 amino acids. The CDR3 loop reads CASSAGTGIEAFF. CDR3 in DNA: TGTGCCAGCAGCGCCGGTACAGGGATTGAAGCTTTCTTT.

This chain connects TRBV7-3 to TRBJ1-1, with 7 bases aligning to TRBD1. This CDR3 comprises 17 residues. The germline CDR1 and CDR2 sequences are SGHTA and FQGTGA. V dropped 5 bases and J dropped 2; count of bases not matched to a gene: 14. The CDR3, as DNA: TGTGCCAGCAGCCCAAGTGGAGGGGGCCACATCAACACTGAAGCTTTCTTT. It is translated as CASSPSGGGHINTEAFF.

As DNA, the CDR3 is TGTGCCAGCAGCCACGGGACAGTTAATGAAAAACTGTTTTTT. Its translation is CASSHGTVNEKLFF. The chain links TRBV3-1 (or the pseudogene TRBV3-2) to TRBJ1-4, with 7 positions matching TRBD1. The germline V gene has CDR1 LGHDT and CDR2 YNNKEL (reference sequence). The CDR3 has 14 residues. V lost 3 bases to trimming and J lost 4 bases; unmatched junction nucleotides: 2.

This chain connects TRBV18 to TRBJ2-5; D ambiguous. V lost 2 bases, J lost 3 bases, and 4 bases lay in between. CDR1 and CDR2 (germline): KGHSH, LQKENI. The CDR3 totals 12 residues. The CDR3 sequence is CASSPTEETQYF. The CDR3 coding sequence is TGTGCCAGCTCACCAACGGAAGAGACCCAGTACTTC.

The chain combines TRBV5-1 with TRBJ2-7, with TRBD1 as a possible D gene (6 bases). Germline V gene data show CDR1 as SGHRS and CDR2 as YFSETQ. Deletions cut 2 bases from V and 2 bases from J, with 11 bases between. The CDR3 totals 14 residues. The CDR3 coding sequence is TGCGCCAGCAGCTTCGGGGACAAACCCTACGAGCAGTACTTC. Its protein product is CASSFGDKPYEQYF.

This clone was detected only once. The chain combines TRBV6-6 with TRBJ2-1, with 9 bases aligning to TRBD2. The CDR3 has 15 amino acids. Germline V CDR1 and CDR2: MNHNY, SVGAGI (reference sequence). The CDR3 protein is CGSSYLAGVLNEQFF. The CDR3 nucleotides read TGTGGTAGCAGTTACTTAGCGGGAGTTCTCAATGAGCAGTTCTTC.

The CDR3 reads CASSYRGQVVNTEAFF. In DNA, the CDR3 is TGTGCCAGCAGTTACAGGGGGCAGGTCGTGAACACTGAAGCTTTCTTT. V usage is TRBV6-5 and J usage is TRBJ1-1, with 7 bases matching TRBD1. CDR1 MNHEY and CDR2 SVGAGI come from the germline V gene. The junction had 6 bases not matched to a gene; V was cut back by 2 bases and J by 0 bases. This CDR3 spans 16 amino acids.

V is TRBV6-5 and J is TRBJ2-3; TRBD2 matches at 11 bases. The CDR3 is made up of 13 amino acids. Germline V gives CDR1 MNHEY, CDR2 SVGAGI. The V and J ends lost 6 bases and 13 bases, in that order; junction bases with no gene match: 9. The CDR3, as DNA: TGTGCCAGCAGACCGACTAGCGGGACAAGGGAGTATTTT. Amino acid sequence: CASRPTSGTREYF.

This clone was picked up a small number of times. This chain joins TRBV18 and TRBJ2-4; no clear D. V gave up 3 bases and J gave up 6 bases, with 15 bases separating them. The CDR3 is made up of 15 amino acids. The germline V gene has CDR1 KGHSH and CDR2 LQKENI. The CDR3: CASSPRQDAVNIQYF. CDR3 nucleotides: TGTGCCAGCTCACCGCGGCAAGACGCGGTAAACATTCAGTACTTC.

The chain recombines TRBV19 with TRBJ1-2; D unresolved. The germline V gene has CDR1 LNHDA and CDR2 SQIVND (reference sequence). The CDR3 extends over 12 amino acids. The V end was cut by 5 bases, the J end by 1 base, with 5 bases between. The CDR3 protein is CASSQNNYGYTF. The DNA of the CDR3 is TGTGCCAGTAGTCAGAATAACTATGGCTACACCTTC.